This T cell receptor (beta chain) was captured by sequencing in a study of cytomegalovirus exposure and HLA in healthy donors. For this clone: Its antigen is not known.

General study points: Confirmation in vitro established that a few CMV-associated chains were specific for CMV antigens.

V lost 2 bases and J lost 8, with 10 bases in between. Germline CDR1 is SGHNT and CDR2 is YENEEA. The CDR3 has 13 amino acids. Use of 60 Vbeta and 13 Jbeta primers characterized the PCR. Sequenced by immunoSEQ multiplex PCR; TCRdb stores in-frame clones only, minus some. Of around 75,000 clones listed, roughly 74% are singletons. The source is a man aged 40-55 years in good health and CMV-seronegative. Sequenced material: PBMCs. The chain recombines TRBV11-3 with TRBJ2-1; D call uncertain. The CDR3, as DNA: TGTGCCAGCAGCTTAAGAAGGAGTGATGAGCAGTTCTTC. Translated: CASSLRRSDEQFF.